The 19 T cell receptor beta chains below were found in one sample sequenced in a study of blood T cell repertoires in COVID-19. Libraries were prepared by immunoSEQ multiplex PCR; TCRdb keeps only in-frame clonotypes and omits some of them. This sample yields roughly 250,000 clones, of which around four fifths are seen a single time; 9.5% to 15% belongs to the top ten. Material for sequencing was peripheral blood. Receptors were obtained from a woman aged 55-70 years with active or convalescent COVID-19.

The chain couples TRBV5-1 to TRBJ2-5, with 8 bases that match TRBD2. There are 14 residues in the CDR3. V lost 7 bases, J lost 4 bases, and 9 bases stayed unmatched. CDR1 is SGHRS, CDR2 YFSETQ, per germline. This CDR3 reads CASRLGGGRETQYF. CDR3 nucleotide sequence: TGCGCCAGCCGCCTCGGGGGGGGTAGAGAGACCCAGTACTTC.

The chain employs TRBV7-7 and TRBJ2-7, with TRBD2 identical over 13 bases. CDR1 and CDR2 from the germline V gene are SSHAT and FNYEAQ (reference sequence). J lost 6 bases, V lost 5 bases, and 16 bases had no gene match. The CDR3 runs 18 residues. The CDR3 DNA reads TGTGCCAGCAGCAAGCCGCCCACTAGCGGGGGGGCGATCCGCGAGCAGTACTTC. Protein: CASSKPPTSGGAIREQYF.

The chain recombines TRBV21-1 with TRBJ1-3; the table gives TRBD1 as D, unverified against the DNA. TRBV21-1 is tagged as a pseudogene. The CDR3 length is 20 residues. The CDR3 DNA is TGTGCCAGCAGCAACCCAGGACAGGGAACTAAGCTCATCTCTGGAAACACCATATATTTT. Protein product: CASSNPGQGTKLISGNTIYF.

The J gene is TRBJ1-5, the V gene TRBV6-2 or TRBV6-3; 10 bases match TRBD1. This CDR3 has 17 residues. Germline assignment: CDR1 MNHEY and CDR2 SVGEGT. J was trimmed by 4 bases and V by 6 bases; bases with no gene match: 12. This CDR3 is CASSPRLGTGVNQPQHF. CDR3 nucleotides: TGTGCCAGCAGCCCCAGATTGGGGACAGGGGTAAATCAGCCCCAGCATTTT.

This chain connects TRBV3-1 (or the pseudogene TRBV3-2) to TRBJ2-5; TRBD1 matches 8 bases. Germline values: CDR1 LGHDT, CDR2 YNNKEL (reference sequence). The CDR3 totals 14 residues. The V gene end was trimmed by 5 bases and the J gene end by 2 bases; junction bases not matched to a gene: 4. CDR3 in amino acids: CASSFRTGQETQYF. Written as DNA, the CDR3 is TGTGCCAGCAGCTTCAGGACAGGGCAAGAGACCCAGTACTTC.

The CDR3 loop is CASSVDRGHRNEQFF. The DNA for the CDR3 is TGTGCCAGCAGTGTTGACAGGGGACACCGCAATGAGCAGTTCTTC. This rearrangement joins TRBV2 to TRBJ2-1, with 8 bases identical to TRBD1. This CDR3 contains 15 residues. CDR1 and CDR2 (germline): SNHLY, FYNNEI. J was trimmed by 6 bases and V by 4 bases; bases with no gene match: 8.

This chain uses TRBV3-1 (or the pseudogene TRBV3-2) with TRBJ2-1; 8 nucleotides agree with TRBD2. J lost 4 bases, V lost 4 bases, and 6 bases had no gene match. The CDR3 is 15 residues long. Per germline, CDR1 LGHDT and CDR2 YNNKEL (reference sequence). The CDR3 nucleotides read TGTGCCAGCAGCCGGGCGGGGGGCCTTTACAATGAGCAGTTCTTC. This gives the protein CASSRAGGLYNEQFF.

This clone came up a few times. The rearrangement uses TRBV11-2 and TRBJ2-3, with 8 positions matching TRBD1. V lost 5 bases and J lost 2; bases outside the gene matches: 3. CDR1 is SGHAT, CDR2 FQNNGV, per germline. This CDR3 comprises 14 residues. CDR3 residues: CASSRDRTTDTQYF. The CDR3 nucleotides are TGTGCCAGCAGCCGGGACAGGACCACAGATACGCAGTATTTT.

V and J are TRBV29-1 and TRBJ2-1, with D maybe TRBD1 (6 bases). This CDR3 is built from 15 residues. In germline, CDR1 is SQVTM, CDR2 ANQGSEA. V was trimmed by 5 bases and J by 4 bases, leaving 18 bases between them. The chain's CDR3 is CSVSGHSQLYNEQFF. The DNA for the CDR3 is TGCAGCGTTTCGGGACATTCCCAACTTTACAATGAGCAGTTCTTC.

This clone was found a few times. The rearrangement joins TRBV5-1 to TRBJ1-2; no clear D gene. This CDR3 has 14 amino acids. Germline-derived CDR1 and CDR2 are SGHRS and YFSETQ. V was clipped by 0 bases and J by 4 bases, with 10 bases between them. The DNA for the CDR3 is TGCGCCAGCAGCTTGGGGCAGAACGCCTATGGCTACACCTTC. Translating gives CASSLGQNAYGYTF.

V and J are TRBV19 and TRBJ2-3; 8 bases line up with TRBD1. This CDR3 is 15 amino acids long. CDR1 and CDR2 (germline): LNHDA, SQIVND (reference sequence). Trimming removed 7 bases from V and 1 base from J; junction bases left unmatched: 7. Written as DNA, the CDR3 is TGTGCCAGTAAGAAAGGACAGGGTGGCACAGATACGCAGTATTTT. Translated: CASKKGQGGTDTQYF.

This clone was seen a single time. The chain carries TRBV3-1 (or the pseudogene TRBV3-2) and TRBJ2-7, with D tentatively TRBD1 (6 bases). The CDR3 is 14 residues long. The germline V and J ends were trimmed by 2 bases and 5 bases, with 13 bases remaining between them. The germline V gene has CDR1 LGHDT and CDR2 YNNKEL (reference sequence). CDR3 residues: CASSQSQGLNEQYF. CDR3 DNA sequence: TGTGCCAGCAGCCAATCACAGGGTCTTAACGAGCAGTACTTC.

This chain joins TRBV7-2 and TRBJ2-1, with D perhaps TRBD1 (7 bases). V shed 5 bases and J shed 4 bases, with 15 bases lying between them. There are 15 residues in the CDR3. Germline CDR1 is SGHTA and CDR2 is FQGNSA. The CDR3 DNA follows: TGTGCCAGCAGCCCGGGGGACAGCGAGTACAATGAGCAGTTCTTC. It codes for CASSPGDSEYNEQFF.

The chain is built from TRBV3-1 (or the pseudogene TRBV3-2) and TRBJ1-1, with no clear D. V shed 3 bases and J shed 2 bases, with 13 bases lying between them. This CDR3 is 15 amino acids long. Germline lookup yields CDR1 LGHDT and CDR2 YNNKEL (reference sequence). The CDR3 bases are TGTGCCAGCAGCCACATTGGTGGCAGTAACACTGAAGCTTTCTTT. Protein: CASSHIGGSNTEAFF.

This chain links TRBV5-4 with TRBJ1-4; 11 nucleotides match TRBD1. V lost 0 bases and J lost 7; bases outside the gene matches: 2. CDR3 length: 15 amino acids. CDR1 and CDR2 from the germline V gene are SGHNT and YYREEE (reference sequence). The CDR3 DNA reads TGTGCCAGCAGCTTGGGAGGACAGGGGGCTGAAAAACTGTTTTTT. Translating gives CASSLGGQGAEKLFF.

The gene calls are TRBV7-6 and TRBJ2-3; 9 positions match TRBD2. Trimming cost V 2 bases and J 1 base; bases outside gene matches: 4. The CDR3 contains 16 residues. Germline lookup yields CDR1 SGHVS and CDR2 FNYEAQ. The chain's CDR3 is CASSLLAGARTDTQYF. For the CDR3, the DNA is TGTGCCAGCAGCTTATTAGCGGGGGCCCGCACAGATACGCAGTATTTT.

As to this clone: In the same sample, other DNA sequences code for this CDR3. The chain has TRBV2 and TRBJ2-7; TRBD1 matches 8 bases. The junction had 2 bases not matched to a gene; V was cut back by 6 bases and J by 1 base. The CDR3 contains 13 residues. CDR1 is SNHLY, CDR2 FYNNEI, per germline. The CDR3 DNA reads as TGTGCCAGCAGCAGACAGGGGTCCTACGAGCAGTACTTC. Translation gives CASSRQGSYEQYF.

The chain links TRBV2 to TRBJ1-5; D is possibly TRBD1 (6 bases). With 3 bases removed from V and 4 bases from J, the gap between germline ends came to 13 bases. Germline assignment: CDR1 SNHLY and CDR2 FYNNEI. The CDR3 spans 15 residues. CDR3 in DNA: TGTGCCAGCAGTGATGAAGGGGGAGGGAATCAGCCCCAGCATTTT. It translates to CASSDEGGGNQPQHF.

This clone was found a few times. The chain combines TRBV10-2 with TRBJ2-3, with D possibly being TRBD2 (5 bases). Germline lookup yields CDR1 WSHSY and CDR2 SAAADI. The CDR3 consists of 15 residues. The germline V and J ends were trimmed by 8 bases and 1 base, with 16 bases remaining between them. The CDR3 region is CASSRGSPRTDTQYF. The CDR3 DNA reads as TGCGCCAGCTCAAGAGGGTCCCCCCGCACAGATACGCAGTATTTT.